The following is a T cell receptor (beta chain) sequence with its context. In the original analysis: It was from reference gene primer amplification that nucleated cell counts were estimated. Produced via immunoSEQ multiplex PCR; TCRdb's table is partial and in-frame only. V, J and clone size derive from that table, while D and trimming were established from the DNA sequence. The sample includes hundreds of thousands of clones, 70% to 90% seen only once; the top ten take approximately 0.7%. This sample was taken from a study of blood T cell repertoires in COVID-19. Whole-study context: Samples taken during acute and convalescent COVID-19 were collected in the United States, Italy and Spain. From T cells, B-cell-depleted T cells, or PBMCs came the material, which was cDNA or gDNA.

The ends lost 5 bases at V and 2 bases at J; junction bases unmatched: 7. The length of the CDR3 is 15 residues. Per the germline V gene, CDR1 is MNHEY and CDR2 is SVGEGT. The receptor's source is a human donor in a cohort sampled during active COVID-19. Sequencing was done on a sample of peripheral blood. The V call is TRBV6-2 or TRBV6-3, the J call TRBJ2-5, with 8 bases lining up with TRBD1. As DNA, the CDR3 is TGTGCCAGCAGTCCACAAACAGGGGGTCAAGAGACCCAGTACTTC. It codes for CASSPQTGGQETQYF.